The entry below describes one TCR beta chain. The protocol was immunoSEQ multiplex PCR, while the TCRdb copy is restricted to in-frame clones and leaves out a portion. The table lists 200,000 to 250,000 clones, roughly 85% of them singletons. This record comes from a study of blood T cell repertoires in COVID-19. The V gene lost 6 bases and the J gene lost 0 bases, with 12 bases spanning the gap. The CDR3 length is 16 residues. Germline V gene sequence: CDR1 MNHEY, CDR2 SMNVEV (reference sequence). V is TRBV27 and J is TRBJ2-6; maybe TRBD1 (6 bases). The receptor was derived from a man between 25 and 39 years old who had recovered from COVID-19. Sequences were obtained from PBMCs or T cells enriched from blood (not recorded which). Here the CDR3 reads CASRTPGDSGANVLTF. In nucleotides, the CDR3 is TGTGCCAGCAGGACTCCAGGGGACTCTGGGGCCAACGTCCTGACTTTC.